The 26 T cell receptor beta chains below all came from one sample that was sequenced in a study of response to subunit inactivated influenza vaccine. MiXCR, applied by TCRdb to the RT-PCR reads, yields one record per CDR3 protein. The sample comprises approximately 520,000 distinct CDR3 sequences, about 25% of which are singletons, and around 2% rests with the top ten. Sequenced here: CD4+ T cells sorted from PBMCs, sampled 4 to 6 days after vaccination. These TCRs come from a man aged 50-60 years who received an inactivated influenza vaccine.

The rearrangement joins TRBV6-5 to TRBJ2-7; D remains unclear. The CDR3 runs 15 residues. Germline assignment: CDR1 MNHEY and CDR2 SVGAGI. Trimming shortened V by 2 bases and J by 4 bases, and 15 bases separated the two germline ends. Written as DNA, the CDR3 is TGTGCCAGCAGTTACACAGTAGGGCAGCGATACGAGCAGTACTTC. It specifies CASSYTVGQRYEQYF.

The chain couples TRBV5-1 to TRBJ2-7; 7 bases line up with TRBD1. V was clipped by 6 bases and J by 3 bases; unmatched bases: 9. This CDR3 contains 14 residues. The germline gives CDR1 SGHRS, CDR2 YFSETQ. The CDR3 DNA sequence: TGCGCCAGCACCCCGGACAGGTTTGGCTACGAGCAGTACTTC. This codes for CASTPDRFGYEQYF.

This chain links TRBV20-1 with TRBJ1-5, with D tentatively TRBD1 (6 bases). Germline-derived CDR1 and CDR2 are DFQATT and SNEGSKA (reference sequence). This CDR3 contains 17 residues. Trimming stripped 3 bases from V and 3 bases from J, with 21 bases between. DNA for the CDR3: TGCAGTGCTAGGTTTCCGAGGGGGAGAATGGACAATCAGCCCCAGCATTTT. Protein product: CSARFPRGRMDNQPQHF.

A remark on this clonotype: A much larger clone lies one base from this, so it may be a read error. This sequence joins TRBV12-3 or TRBV12-4 and TRBJ2-7, with 8 bases that match TRBD2. This CDR3 spans 13 amino acids. V lost 8 bases and J lost 1; bases outside the gene matches: 4. CDR3 DNA sequence: TGTGCCAGCGGTCCTAGCGGGTCCTACGAGCAGTACTTC. It specifies CASGPSGSYEQYF.

The V call is TRBV20-1, the J call TRBJ2-7; D is ambiguous. The CDR3 has 10 residues. Germline V gene lookup returns CDR1 DFQATT and CDR2 SNEGSKA (reference sequence). V lost 4 bases to trimming and J lost 5 bases, with 6 bases between them. This CDR3 is CSAKKDEQYF. CDR3 bases: TGCAGTGCTAAGAAAGACGAGCAGTACTTC.

The chain recombines TRBV5-1 with TRBJ2-5; D is unresolved. Germline assignment: CDR1 SGHRS and CDR2 YFSETQ. The ends were cut back, 2 bases at V and 3 bases at J, with 11 bases in the middle. The CDR3 has 14 amino acids. CDR3 sequence reads: CASSLEGRKETQYF. CDR3 in DNA: TGCGCCAGCAGCTTAGAAGGGCGGAAAGAGACCCAGTACTTC.

CDR3 sequence: CASSPPGLEGAPGELFF. For the CDR3, the DNA is TGCGCCAGCAGCCCCCCGGGACTAGAGGGAGCCCCCGGGGAGCTGTTTTTT. The chain couples TRBV5-1 to TRBJ2-2; 8 positions match TRBD2. CDR1 and CDR2 (germline): SGHRS, YFSETQ. With 4 bases clipped from V and 6 bases from J, the junction kept 14 bases outside the gene matches. The CDR3 sequence is 17 residues long.

The genes are TRBV29-1 and TRBJ2-7; 10 bases map to TRBD1. From germline, CDR1 is SQVTM and CDR2 ANQGSEA. V gave up 5 bases and J gave up 1 base; unmatched junction bases: 5. The CDR3 covers 14 residues. The CDR3 region is CSVSGQGVSYEQYF. The CDR3 nucleotides read TGCAGCGTTAGTGGACAGGGGGTATCCTACGAGCAGTACTTC.

The V call is TRBV5-1, the J call TRBJ2-7; 7 positions match TRBD1. J was trimmed by 5 bases and V by 5 bases; bases with no gene match: 13. Germline-derived CDR1 and CDR2 are SGHRS and YFSETQ. CDR3 length: 15 residues. The CDR3 nucleotides read TGCGCCAGCAGTTTACCCCGGACAGGCACGGACGAGCAGTACTTC. Translated, it gives CASSLPRTGTDEQYF.

This clonotype turned up a few times. The rearrangement joins TRBV12-3 or TRBV12-4 to TRBJ2-5, with a tentative D call TRBD2 (6 bases). Trimming shortened V by 2 bases and J by 6 bases, and 16 bases separated the two germline ends. This CDR3 spans 15 amino acids. CDR3 in amino acids: CASSLMEGVVKTQYF. CDR3 nucleotide sequence: TGTGCCAGCAGTTTAATGGAGGGTGTGGTGAAGACCCAGTACTTC.

The V call is TRBV12-3 or TRBV12-4, the J call TRBJ1-1, with 9 nucleotides matching TRBD1. V gave up 6 bases and J gave up 7 bases; unmatched junction bases: 9. The CDR3 consists of 14 residues. The DNA for the CDR3 is TGTGCCAGCAGCCCACAGGGGGCCGTCTTTGAAGCTTTCTTT. Protein sequence: CASSPQGAVFEAFF.

CDR3 coding DNA: TGTGCCAGCAGTAGGACTAGCGGGAGTACCGATGAGCAGTTCTTC. Translation gives CASSRTSGSTDEQFF. The rearrangement links TRBV25-1 to TRBJ2-1; TRBD2 aligns across 13 bases. V was clipped by 5 bases and J by 8 bases; unmatched bases: 6. The CDR3 covers 15 residues. CDR1 and CDR2 from the germline V gene are MGHDK and SYGVNS.

This clonotype has just a few counts. This chain links TRBV6-1 with TRBJ2-5; 7 bases agree with TRBD2. The J segment lost 5 bases and the V segment lost 6 bases, leaving 6 bases of the junction unmatched. The CDR3 consists of 13 residues. Germline-derived CDR1 and CDR2 are MNHNS and SASEGT. Here the CDR3 reads CASRRREGETQYF. The CDR3 nucleotides read TGTGCCAGCAGACGGAGGGAGGGCGAGACCCAGTACTTC.

This rearrangement joins TRBV27 to TRBJ2-7; tentatively, D is TRBD2 (6 bases). The ends were cut back, 3 bases at V and 4 bases at J, with 16 bases in the middle. CDR1 MNHEY and CDR2 SMNVEV come from the germline V gene (reference sequence). This CDR3 region has 15 residues. The CDR3 DNA follows: TGTGCCAGCAGTTTCCGGGGGACGGCCTCGTACGAGCAGTACTTC. Protein product: CASSFRGTASYEQYF.

This clonotype occurred many times. Germline is not matched at one junction end, which may reflect a read error. V and J are TRBV10-3 and TRBJ2-2; 8 positions agree with TRBD1. This CDR3 is 14 amino acids long. CDR1 is ENHRY, CDR2 SYGVKD, per germline. The CDR3 DNA sequence: TGTGCCATCTGGCAGGGGGCGAAAACCGGGGAGCTGTTTTTT. Translation gives CAIWQGAKTGELFF.

This clonotype was counted between two and nine times. The rearrangement links TRBV6-1 to TRBJ2-7; 8 bases agree with TRBD2. The germline CDR1 and CDR2 sequences are MNHNS and SASEGT. The CDR3 runs to 15 residues. Trimming cost V 5 bases and J 7 bases; bases outside gene matches: 13. The CDR3 loop reads CASSPSSGGLGEQYF. In DNA form, the CDR3 reads TGTGCCAGCAGTCCCTCCTCGGGAGGGCTTGGGGAGCAGTACTTC.

The V gene is TRBV10-3, the J gene TRBJ2-1; D is uncertain. The CDR3 is made up of 14 amino acids. Germline lookup yields CDR1 ENHRY and CDR2 SYGVKD. V lost 3 bases to trimming and J lost 1 base, with 7 bases between them. CDR3 DNA sequence: TGTGCCATCAGTGACGACCAGTCCTACAATGAGCAGTTCTTC. It encodes CAISDDQSYNEQFF.

DNA for the CDR3: TGTGCCAGCAGTTCCCGGAAGGGGACCATAGGCCAGCCCCAGCATTTT. This sequence encodes CASSSRKGTIGQPQHF. The chain uses TRBV6-5 and TRBJ1-5; D perhaps matches TRBD1 (5 bases). V lost 4 bases to trimming and J lost 7 bases, with 20 bases between them. The CDR3 is 16 residues long. Germline loops: CDR1 MNHEY, CDR2 SVGAGI.

In this sample, this clonotype turned up a few times. This chain uses TRBV20-1 with TRBJ2-7; TRBD1 matches 8 bases. The CDR3 is made up of 17 amino acids. V was pared by 0 bases and J by 4 bases, with 14 bases of the junction left unmatched. Germline CDR1 and CDR2: DFQATT and SNEGSKA (reference sequence). CDR3 protein: CSARDPSGQGAFYEQYF. The CDR3 DNA follows: TGCAGTGCTAGAGATCCCAGCGGGCAGGGGGCCTTTTACGAGCAGTACTTC.

This clonotype has more than one count but fewer than ten. The chain has TRBV20-1 and TRBJ2-1; 13 bases match TRBD2. This CDR3 contains 14 residues. V was clipped by 4 bases and J by 10 bases; unmatched bases: 7. Per the germline V gene, CDR1 is DFQATT and CDR2 is SNEGSKA (reference sequence). CDR3 sequence reads: CSAKGLAGILEQFF. CDR3 bases: TGCAGTGCTAAGGGACTAGCGGGGATCTTGGAGCAGTTCTTC.

This clonotype has a handful of counts. In DNA form, the CDR3 reads TGTGCCAGCAGCCGAAGGACTGACCGCACAGATACGCAGTATTTT. Translating gives CASSRRTDRTDTQYF. V and J are TRBV7-2 and TRBJ2-3; possible D gene TRBD2, 5 bases. The ends were cut back, 5 bases at V and 1 base at J, with 13 bases in the middle. CDR3 length: 15 amino acids. The germline gives CDR1 SGHTA, CDR2 FQGNSA.

This clonotype has only a few counts. The genes are TRBV20-1 and TRBJ2-1; D may be TRBD1 or TRBD2 (6 bases each). CDR3 length equals 13 residues. The germline V gene has CDR1 DFQATT and CDR2 SNEGSKA (reference sequence). V was cut by 6 bases and J by 9 bases, with 18 bases left in between. CDR3 amino acids: CSAPYSGASEQFF. In DNA, the CDR3 is TGCAGTGCCCCATATTCGGGGGCAAGTGAGCAGTTCTTC.

The chain carries TRBV20-1 and TRBJ1-5, with 7 nucleotides matching TRBD1. V shed 5 bases, J shed 0 bases, and the junction held 7 bases outside the gene matches. The CDR3 is 15 amino acids. In germline, CDR1 is DFQATT, CDR2 SNEGSKA (reference sequence). In nucleotides, the CDR3 is TGCAGTGCTCGTGACAGGGTGAATAGCAATCAGCCCCAGCATTTT. Residues: CSARDRVNSNQPQHF.

This clonotype has a handful of counts. The chain has TRBV29-1 and TRBJ2-2; 8 nucleotides match TRBD2. The CDR3 is 16 amino acids. V shed 6 bases and J 1 base; nucleotides not matched to a gene: 10. Germline values: CDR1 SQVTM, CDR2 ANQGSEA. The CDR3 region has the DNA TGCAGCGTAGGTTTTAGGCTAGCGGGGAACACCGGGGAGCTGTTTTTT. It yields the protein CSVGFRLAGNTGELFF.

Here the CDR3 DNA reads TGCAGTCCGCGGGACGCTGGTGTCCCCGGGGCCAACGTCCTGACTTTC. This encodes CSPRDAGVPGANVLTF. This chain connects TRBV20-1 to TRBJ2-6; a possible D gene is TRBD2 (6 bases). Germline assignment: CDR1 DFQATT and CDR2 SNEGSKA (reference sequence). The CDR3 consists of 16 residues. The V gene lost 8 bases and the J gene lost 4 bases, with 21 bases spanning the gap.

This clonotype was detected only a few times. J is TRBJ2-7 and V is TRBV3-1; D uncertain. The CDR3 sequence is 15 residues long. Looked up from germline, CDR1 is LGHDT and CDR2 is YNNKEL (reference sequence). The V gene lost 2 bases and the J gene lost 4 bases, with 15 bases spanning the gap. CDR3 in DNA: TGTGCCAGCAGCCAACGGTTCGACGGGTCATACGAGCAGTACTTC. Protein sequence: CASSQRFDGSYEQYF.